The 27 T cell receptor beta chains listed next were all sequenced from one sample in a study of blood T cell repertoires in COVID-19. The repertoire was sequenced with immunoSEQ multiplex PCR; TCRdb's copy has only in-frame clones and lacks some. The sample comprises a few hundred thousand clones, over 75% of which are singletons, and about 9.4% rests with the top ten. Sequenced material: peripheral blood. The receptors here all came from a woman aged 65 to 85 with COVID-19, enrolled during active disease.

This chain links TRBV24-1 with TRBJ1-2, with 7 bases matching TRBD1. Trimming cost V 2 bases and J 3 bases; bases outside gene matches: 8. CDR3 size: 16 residues. Germline V gene lookup returns CDR1 KGHDR and CDR2 SFDVKD. The CDR3: CATSDSSDRLDYGYTF. In nucleotides, the CDR3 is TGTGCCACCAGTGATTCGTCGGACAGGCTAGACTATGGCTACACCTTC.

The chain employs TRBV28 and TRBJ1-5; TRBD1 matches at 7 bases. This CDR3 contains 15 residues. V was pared by 5 bases and J by 3 bases, with 7 bases of the junction left unmatched. Per the germline V gene, CDR1 is MDHEN and CDR2 is SYDVKM. The CDR3 spells CASSETGTVNQPQHF. CDR3 coding DNA: TGTGCCAGCAGTGAGACCGGGACAGTCAATCAGCCCCAGCATTTT.

The J gene is TRBJ2-5, the V gene TRBV9; 9 nucleotides line up with TRBD2. Germline CDR1 SGDLS, CDR2 YYNGEE. V shed 0 bases, J shed 5 bases, and the junction held 11 bases outside the gene matches. This CDR3 is built from 17 residues. The CDR3 nucleotides read TGTGCCAGCAGCGTAGGTTGGGTAGCGGGAGACGGTGAGACCCAGTACTTC. This codes for CASSVGWVAGDGETQYF.

The V gene is TRBV7-6, the J gene TRBJ1-5, with D possibly TRBD1 on 6 matching bases. V lost 2 bases and J lost 2, with 10 bases in between. Germline V gene data show CDR1 as SGHVS and CDR2 as FNYEAQ. The CDR3 consists of 15 residues. The CDR3 DNA reads as TGTGCCAGCAGCTTATATTCAGGGGGCAATCAGCCCCAGCATTTT. Encoded protein: CASSLYSGGNQPQHF.

The CDR3, as DNA: TGTGCCAGCAGTTTCCCCGGGACTACCTACAATGAGCAGTTCTTC. This translates into CASSFPGTTYNEQFF. The J gene is TRBJ2-1, the V gene TRBV28, with 7 bases lining up with TRBD2. The CDR3 loop spans 15 amino acids. V was clipped by 3 bases and J by 2 bases; unmatched bases: 4. Germline CDR1 MDHEN, CDR2 SYDVKM.

This clone is a singleton in its sample. The V gene is TRBV5-3, the J gene TRBJ1-2; TRBD1 matches 12 bases. TRBV5-3 counts as an open reading frame of uncertain function. J was trimmed by 8 bases and V by 4 bases; bases with no gene match: 12. The CDR3 covers 16 residues. The CDR3 loop reads CARSRTGTGGREGYTF. The CDR3 nucleotides are TGTGCCAGAAGCCGGACCGGGACAGGGGGCCGTGAGGGCTACACCTTC.

This chain uses TRBV2 with TRBJ1-5, with D uncertain. The CDR3 totals 13 residues. V lost 7 bases, J lost 5 bases, and 12 bases lay in between. Germline assignment: CDR1 SNHLY and CDR2 FYNNEI. The CDR3 DNA follows: TGTGCCAGCAAGGTGGGAGCCTATCAGCCCCAGCATTTT. This gives the protein CASKVGAYQPQHF.

The J gene is TRBJ2-5, the V gene TRBV7-8, with 8 positions matching TRBD1. Germline V CDR1 and CDR2: SGHVS, FQNEAQ. The V segment lost 11 bases and the J segment 2 bases; nucleotides outside the gene matches: 10. The CDR3 is 14 residues long. The DNA of the CDR3 is TGTGCCTCTAAGACAGGGGTCGGTCAAGAGACCCAGTACTTC. This gives the protein CASKTGVGQETQYF.

The chain couples TRBV5-1 to TRBJ1-3, with TRBD1 matching over 8 bases. This CDR3 has 15 residues. Germline trimming cut 4 bases from V and 4 bases from J; bases unmatched to any gene: 7. Germline CDR1 and CDR2: SGHRS and YFSETQ. DNA of the CDR3: TGCGCCAGCAGCCCCGGGACAGGTATCGGAAACACCATATATTTT. This sequence encodes CASSPGTGIGNTIYF.

This clone was seen a handful of times. The rearrangement links TRBV4-1 to TRBJ2-2; a weak D match, TRBD2 (6 bases). The germline V gene has CDR1 MGHRA and CDR2 YSYEKL. CDR3 size: 18 residues. V gave up 0 bases and J gave up 4 bases, with 18 bases separating them. The CDR3 nucleotides are TGCGCCAGCAGCCAAGAGACAACCGCCGGGACTTCCACCGGGGAGCTGTTTTTT. Translation: CASSQETTAGTSTGELFF.

The gene calls are TRBV5-1 and TRBJ2-1; 8 nucleotides agree with TRBD1. V was clipped by 0 bases and J by 6 bases; unmatched bases: 2. In germline, CDR1 is SGHRS, CDR2 YFSETQ. The CDR3 extends over 14 amino acids. CDR3 in amino acids: CASSLGGTGNEQFF. As DNA, the CDR3 is TGCGCCAGCAGCTTGGGCGGGACAGGCAATGAGCAGTTCTTC.

J is TRBJ2-1 and V is TRBV18; 8 bases are a match to TRBD2. Per the germline V gene, CDR1 is KGHSH and CDR2 is LQKENI. The CDR3 has 15 amino acids. Losses at the gene ends were 1 base for V and 2 bases for J; bases not matched to a gene: 1. The CDR3 DNA reads TGTGCCAGCTCACCACGCGGGAGGACCTACAATGAGCAGTTCTTC. The encoded protein is CASSPRGRTYNEQFF.

The chain combines TRBV6-5 with TRBJ1-2; a weak D match, TRBD1 (5 bases). Germline-derived CDR1 and CDR2 are MNHEY and SVGAGI. The CDR3 sequence is 14 residues long. V was trimmed by 5 bases and J by 7 bases, leaving 17 bases between them. CDR3 sequence: CASSPDGAWTGYTF. CDR3 sequence (DNA): TGTGCCAGCAGTCCTGATGGGGCGTGGACTGGCTACACCTTC.

The chain recombines TRBV7-2 with TRBJ2-1, with 7 bases aligning to TRBD2. Unmatched junction bases numbered 11, after V lost 3 bases and J lost 6 bases. The CDR3 loop spans 16 amino acids. Germline V gives CDR1 SGHTA, CDR2 FQGNSA. The CDR3 spells CASSFTAGVGFNEQFF. DNA for the CDR3: TGTGCCAGCAGCTTTACGGCGGGAGTTGGCTTCAATGAGCAGTTCTTC. The variable domain in full, with the rest retrieved from reference TRBV7-2 and TRBJ2-1, is GAGVSQSPSNKVTEKGKDVELRCDPISGHTALYWYRQSLGQGLEFLIYFQGNSAPDKSGLPSDRFSAERTGGSVSTLTIQRTQQEDSAVYLCASSFTAGVGFNEQFFGPGTRLTVL.

The chain combines TRBV7-3 with TRBJ2-1; D is possibly TRBD2 (6 bases). CDR3 length: 13 amino acids. Trimming shortened V by 1 base and J by 12 bases, and 13 bases separated the two germline ends. Germline CDR1 and CDR2: SGHTA and FQGTGA. DNA of the CDR3: TGTGCCAGCAGCTTAATGGACGACGGGGGGCAGTTCTTC. Translating gives CASSLMDDGGQFF.

The chain recombines TRBV6-4 with TRBJ1-5; no definite D call. CDR1 and CDR2 (germline): MRHNA, SNTAGT. Trimming took 6 bases from V and 4 from J, leaving 10 bases between them. This CDR3 spans 13 amino acids. In DNA form, the CDR3 reads TGTGCCAGCAGCCGGGAGAGAAATCAGCCCCAGCATTTT. Amino acids: CASSRERNQPQHF.

This clone appeared once. CDR3 in amino acids: CASSGGQKLFF. As DNA, the CDR3 is TGCGCCAGCAGCGGAGGACAAAAACTGTTTTTT. The chain couples TRBV5-1 to TRBJ1-4; D gene ambiguous. Trimming took 4 bases from V and 9 from J, leaving 7 bases between them. CDR1 and CDR2 (germline): SGHRS, YFSETQ. This CDR3 spans 11 amino acids.

The chain has TRBV15 and TRBJ2-7; D is perhaps TRBD1 (6 bases). The CDR3 loop spans 15 amino acids. Germline V gene lookup returns CDR1 LNHNV and CDR2 YYDKDF (reference sequence). V was clipped by 0 bases and J by 3 bases, with 12 bases between them. The CDR3 nucleotides are TGTGCCACCAGCAGAGATTCACAGGGTCGCTACGAGCAGTACTTC. The encoded protein is CATSRDSQGRYEQYF.

This chain links TRBV5-1 with TRBJ1-1; D is possibly TRBD1 (6 bases). With 4 bases removed from V and 1 base from J, the gap between germline ends came to 8 bases. CDR3 length: 13 residues. Germline V gives CDR1 SGHRS, CDR2 YFSETQ. CDR3 residues: CASSVQGNTEAFF. The CDR3, as DNA: TGCGCCAGCAGCGTACAGGGGAACACTGAAGCTTTCTTT.

The chain has TRBV6-5 and TRBJ2-7; possible D gene TRBD2, 6 bases. Per the germline V gene, CDR1 is MNHEY and CDR2 is SVGAGI. The CDR3 contains 15 residues. Between the trimmed V and J ends, which lost 6 bases and 0 bases, there was a span of 15 bases. CDR3 region: CASRSPRRDSYEQYF. The CDR3 region has the DNA TGTGCCAGCAGGAGCCCCCGGCGGGACTCCTACGAGCAGTACTTC.

This chain connects TRBV6-5 to TRBJ2-1; 9 positions agree with TRBD2. V lost 8 bases, J lost 7 bases, and 9 bases stayed unmatched. This CDR3 contains 14 residues. Germline CDR1 and CDR2: MNHEY and SVGAGI. This CDR3 reads CASSWTSVKNEQFF. Written as DNA, the CDR3 is TGTGCCAGCTCATGGACTAGCGTAAAAAATGAGCAGTTCTTC.

The chain is built from TRBV6-5 and TRBJ2-5; D is unresolved. The CDR3 extends over 14 amino acids. The ends were cut back, 0 bases at V and 5 bases at J, with 10 bases in the middle. Germline CDR1 MNHEY, CDR2 SVGAGI. This chain's CDR3 is CASSYSIAWETQYF. The CDR3 DNA sequence: TGTGCCAGCAGTTACTCGATTGCGTGGGAGACCCAGTACTTC.

This chain joins TRBV12-3 or TRBV12-4 and TRBJ1-2; D unresolved. This CDR3 region has 12 residues. The V end was cut by 5 bases, the J end by 1 base, with 5 bases between. The CDR3 DNA sequence: TGTGCCAGCAGTCCCTATAACTATGGCTACACCTTC. Protein: CASSPYNYGYTF.

This clone is a singleton in its sample. The V call is TRBV1, the J call TRBJ2-7; TRBD1 is the table's D call and was not checked against the DNA. TRBV1 is a pseudogene. CDR3 length equals 16 residues. CDR3 in amino acids: CTSSQDLYSYPYEQYF. The CDR3 DNA reads as TGCACCAGCAGCCAAGATTTGTACAGCTACCCCTACGAGCAGTACTTC.

This clone was seen only once. The chain recombines TRBV18 with TRBJ1-4, with 8 bases fitting TRBD1. Germline V lookup: CDR1 KGHSH, CDR2 LQKENI. V lost 3 bases, J lost 5 bases, and 8 bases stayed unmatched. This CDR3 is built from 16 residues. CDR3 nucleotides: TGTGCCAGCTCACCGAGACCAGGGGGCTTCAATGAAAAACTGTTTTTT. It codes for CASSPRPGGFNEKLFF.

The chain recombines TRBV28 with TRBJ1-5; D is unclear. V was shortened by 7 bases and J by 3 bases, with 16 bases between the two germline ends. The length of the CDR3 is 15 residues. Germline CDR1 is MDHEN and CDR2 is SYDVKM. Here the CDR3 reads CASTIISGYNQPQHF. The CDR3, as DNA: TGTGCCAGCACCATAATTTCGGGTTACAATCAGCCCCAGCATTTT. Based on the CDR3 plus reference TRBV28 and TRBJ1-5, the full variable domain is DVKVTQSSRYLVKRTGEKVFLECVQDMDHENMFWYRQDPGLGLRLIYFSYDVKMKEKGDIPEGYSVSREKKERFSLILESASTNQTSMYLCASTIISGYNQPQHFGDGTRLSIL.

This sequence joins TRBV28 and TRBJ2-7; unclear D gene. V dropped 2 bases and J dropped 6 bases, with 11 bases sitting between them. Germline CDR1 MDHEN, CDR2 SYDVKM. This CDR3 contains 13 residues. DNA of the CDR3: TGTGCCAGCAGTTTACTAGACCCACCCGAGCAGTACTTC. This translates into CASSLLDPPEQYF.